This is a list of T cell receptor beta chains from one sample in a study of blood T cell repertoires in COVID-19. The repertoire was sequenced with immunoSEQ multiplex PCR; TCRdb's copy has only in-frame clones and lacks some. Altogether 360,000 or so clones are present, more than 70% being singletons, with the ten largest covering approximately 4.1%. Sequenced: peripheral blood. The receptors here all came from a woman aged 60-75 years with COVID-19, enrolled during active disease. The CDR3 runs from the conserved cysteine through the conserved F or W.

V gene,J gene,CDR3 protein
TRBV5-1,TRBJ1-3,CASSLSMRGSGNTIYF
TRBV29-1,TRBJ1-1,CSAEDRDHPEAFF
TRBV4-1,TRBJ2-3,CASSQDSGGGPSTDTQYF
TRBV11-2,TRBJ1-2,CASSLDRSGYTF
TRBV7-3,TRBJ1-4,CAGRTAKNEKLFF
TRBV5-6,TRBJ2-2,CASSLPGLENTGELFF
TRBV25-1,TRBJ1-1,CASSNDMNTEAFF
TRBV27,TRBJ1-5,CASSLDRQLQPQHF
TRBV7-6,TRBJ1-1,CASSPRAAGASTEAFF
TRBV3-1/TRBV3-2,TRBJ2-7,CASSRTTGQLLKRQYF
TRBV9,TRBJ1-1,CASSVVGAGTEAFF
TRBV11-2,TRBJ1-2,CASSPRTGEGYGYTF
TRBV3-1/TRBV3-2,TRBJ2-6,CASSLRQGAQLAGANVLTF
TRBV6-5,TRBJ2-7,CASSPWGTTYEQYF
TRBV5-6,TRBJ2-1,CASGSVTADHNEQFF
TRBV9,TRBJ1-3,CASSVADSGNTIYF
TRBV19,TRBJ1-5,CASSRQGGSNQPQHF
TRBV5-6,TRBJ1-2,CASSLEGAPYGYTF